The 5 T cell receptor beta chains below all came from one sample that was sequenced in a study of cytomegalovirus exposure and HLA in healthy donors. PCR used 60 Vbeta primers and 13 Jbeta primers. Sequencing was performed with immunoSEQ multiplex PCR; in TCRdb, only in-frame clones are kept and a portion is missing. Among hundreds of thousands of clones, about 80% were seen once, and the ten largest hold about 2%. The sample taken for sequencing was PBMCs. These TCRs come from a male donor in good health and CMV-seronegative.

V usage is TRBV2 and J usage is TRBJ2-5; D remains unclear. The end of the DNA is better explained by TRBJ2-7, so the J call may be wrong. CDR1 SNHLY and CDR2 FYNNEI come from the germline V gene. This CDR3 has 11 amino acids. The CDR3 DNA reads as TGTGCCAGCAGCCGCGAGTACGAGCAGTACTTC. Its protein is CASSREYEQYF.

V is TRBV6-6 and J is TRBJ1-4; possibly TRBD1 for D (5 bases). The CDR3 spans 15 residues. V lost 2 bases and J lost 0, with 7 bases in between. Germline V lookup: CDR1 MNHNY, CDR2 SVGAGI (reference sequence). The CDR3 DNA sequence: TGTGCCAGCAGTTACCGCAGGGCAACTAATGAAAAACTGTTTTTT. Translated: CASSYRRATNEKLFF.

V gene TRBV28 combines with J gene TRBJ2-6; 7 nucleotides align to TRBD1. The CDR3 sequence is 17 residues long. V trimming: 4 bases; J trimming: 1 base; junction bases outside the gene matches: 7. Germline V gene data show CDR1 as MDHEN and CDR2 as SYDVKM. This CDR3 is CASSSWTGESGANVLTF. In DNA form, the CDR3 reads TGTGCCAGCAGTTCGTGGACAGGAGAATCTGGGGCCAACGTCCTGACTTTC.

V usage is TRBV2 and J usage is TRBJ1-2; no firm D call. Germline V gene data show CDR1 as SNHLY and CDR2 as FYNNEI. The CDR3 sequence is 13 residues long. V lost 5 bases to trimming and J lost 2 bases, with 9 bases between them. The CDR3 coding sequence is TGTGCCAGCAGTCCGGGGAGAAACTATGGCTACACCTTC. Residues: CASSPGRNYGYTF. The full variable domain, completed using reference TRBV2 and TRBJ1-2, is EPEVTQTPSHQVTQMGQEVILRCVPISNHLYFYWYRQILGQKVEFLVSFYNNEISEKSEIFDDQFSVERPDGSNFTLKIRSTKLEDSAMYFCASSPGRNYGYTFGSGTRLTVV.

This clone has only one observation. The CDR3 nucleotides are TGTGCCAGCAGCCCCCGCAGGAGAGGGCTAGCGGGGTCCCCAGATACGCAGTATTTT. Its translation is CASSPRRRGLAGSPDTQYF. This sequence joins TRBV7-3 and TRBJ2-3; TRBD2 matches 9 bases. Germline values: CDR1 SGHTA, CDR2 FQGTGA. This CDR3 has 19 residues. V dropped 5 bases and J dropped 4; count of bases not matched to a gene: 19.